This T cell receptor beta chain was sequenced during a study of yellow fever vaccine responses in identical twins. Trimming shortened V by 4 bases and J by 5 bases, and 14 bases separated the two germline ends. This CDR3 has 15 residues. CDR1 is KGHDR, CDR2 SFDVKD, per germline. On this clonotype itself: Its target is not known.

Points from the study as a whole: Twins' vaccine T cell response reportedly seemed partly convergent, partly personalized.

TCRdb processed the RT-PCR reads anew with MiXCR; each CDR3 protein has one entry. In the table there are about 10,000 distinct CDR3 sequences, less than 85% of which are singletons. This chain connects TRBV24-1 to TRBJ2-1; possibly TRBD2 for D (5 bases). Material: T cells from blood (PBMCs), unsorted or a sorted subset (not recorded which), obtained before or after yellow fever vaccination (not recorded which). This receptor was obtained from a woman aged 18-29 years who received the yellow fever vaccine. CDR3 nucleotides: TGTGCCACCAGTGAAAACGGACTGAGCCACAATGAGCAGTTCTTC. It codes for CATSENGLSHNEQFF.